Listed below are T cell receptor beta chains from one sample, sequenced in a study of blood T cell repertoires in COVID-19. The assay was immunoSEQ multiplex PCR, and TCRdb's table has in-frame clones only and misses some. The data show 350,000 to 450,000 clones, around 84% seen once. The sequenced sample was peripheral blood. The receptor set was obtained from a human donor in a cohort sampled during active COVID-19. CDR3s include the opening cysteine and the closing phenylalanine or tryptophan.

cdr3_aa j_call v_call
CASSLFFGTNTGELFF TRBJ2-2 TRBV14
CAILPTGNTGELFF TRBJ2-2 TRBV5-4
CATSDPQGAFQYF TRBJ2-4 TRBV24-1
CAWNHQNSPLHF TRBJ1-6 TRBV30
CASSYTVHSYEQYF TRBJ2-7 TRBV6-2/TRBV6-3
CAWSLRGSMSGRPGEQFF TRBJ2-1 TRBV30
CASRAADNQETQYF TRBJ2-5 TRBV5-1
CASLGVGNGNTIYF TRBJ1-3 TRBV28
CAISEDSGQPQHF TRBJ1-5 TRBV10-3
CASRGQRPPLHF TRBJ1-6 TRBV19
CASSLGQSPNQPQHF TRBJ1-5 TRBV5-1
CAWSVHARRNTGELFF TRBJ2-2 TRBV30
CASQTRGSNQPQHF TRBJ1-5 TRBV28
CASNSRQNNSPLHF TRBJ1-6 TRBV6-5
CASSRRQGSNSPLHF TRBJ1-6 TRBV3-1/TRBV3-2
CASSSVGDRFFNEQFF TRBJ2-1 TRBV7-3
CASSPGQQETQYF TRBJ2-5 TRBV6-5
CASRGANTGELFF TRBJ2-2 TRBV12-3/TRBV12-4
CASSLDSGRGNEQFF TRBJ2-1 TRBV11-3
CAWSGENNSPLHF TRBJ1-6 TRBV30